This is a list of T cell receptor beta chains from one sample in a study of OX40 agonist ivuxolimab in advanced cancers. Profiled with immunoSEQ multiplex PCR; TCRdb holds only in-frame clones, not every one. The table records tens of thousands of clones, around 88% of them present only once. Material: CD4+ or CD8+ T cells sorted from blood, obtained in a trial of the OX40 agonist ivuxolimab. All receptors come from an adult with an advanced solid tumor such as melanoma, head and neck, liver or kidney cancer. Each CDR3 is given with its conserved first and last residue. The order of the fields is clone size, D gene, J gene, V gene, CDR3 protein, CDR3 DNA. D genes are given only for firm matches. Rows give clone size only sometimes, using once, few, many, or a class for an expanded clone.

clone size: -; D gene: TRBD2; J gene: TRBJ2-5; V gene: TRBV5-1; CDR3 protein: CASSLSGIQETQYF; CDR3 DNA: TGCGCCAGCAGCTTAAGCGGGATCCAAGAGACCCAGTACTTC
clone size: -; D gene: TRBD2; J gene: TRBJ2-3; V gene: TRBV19; CDR3 protein: CASSMGLASGTDTQYF; CDR3 DNA: TGTGCCAGTAGTATGGGACTAGCCTCTGGCACAGATACGCAGTATTTT
clone size: -; D gene: -; J gene: TRBJ2-1; V gene: TRBV18; CDR3 protein: CASSVGQNNEQFF; CDR3 DNA: TGTGCCAGCTCAGTGGGACAAAACAATGAGCAGTTCTTC
clone size: few; D gene: -; J gene: TRBJ1-1; V gene: TRBV5-1; CDR3 protein: CASSERIGDTEAFF; CDR3 DNA: TGCGCCAGCAGCGAGCGCATTGGAGACACTGAAGCTTTCTTT
clone size: few; D gene: -; J gene: TRBJ2-7; V gene: TRBV28; CDR3 protein: CASQSSYEQYF; CDR3 DNA: TGTGCCAGCCAAAGCTCCTACGAGCAGTACTTC
clone size: few; D gene: -; J gene: TRBJ1-2; V gene: TRBV7-9; CDR3 protein: CASSFVTANYGYTF; CDR3 DNA: TGTGCCAGCAGCTTTGTGACAGCTAACTATGGCTACACCTTC
clone size: -; D gene: -; J gene: TRBJ2-2; V gene: TRBV19; CDR3 protein: CASSSPPRDSANTGELFF; CDR3 DNA: TGTGCCAGTAGTTCACCCCCGCGGGACAGCGCGAACACCGGGGAGCTGTTTTTT
clone size: -; D gene: TRBD2; J gene: TRBJ2-1; V gene: TRBV2; CDR3 protein: CASSTGTSELNEQFF; CDR3 DNA: TGTGCCAGCAGTACCGGGACTAGCGAACTAAATGAGCAGTTCTTC
clone size: -; D gene: TRBD2; J gene: TRBJ2-1; V gene: TRBV11-2; CDR3 protein: CASSRAGGVSEQFF; CDR3 DNA: TGTGCCAGCAGCCGAGCGGGAGGGGTCAGTGAGCAGTTCTTC
clone size: few; D gene: TRBD1; J gene: TRBJ2-7; V gene: TRBV20-1; CDR3 protein: CSALTGVEQYF; CDR3 DNA: TGCAGTGCCCTGACAGGGGTCGAGCAGTACTTC
clone size: -; D gene: -; J gene: TRBJ1-2; V gene: TRBV2; CDR3 protein: CASSRDARGYGYTF; CDR3 DNA: TGTGCCAGCAGTAGGGACGCTAGAGGGTATGGCTACACCTTC
clone size: -; D gene: -; J gene: TRBJ1-3; V gene: TRBV11-3; CDR3 protein: CASSAWDSGNTIYF; CDR3 DNA: TGTGCCAGCAGCGCCTGGGACTCTGGAAACACCATATATTTT
clone size: -; D gene: TRBD2; J gene: TRBJ2-2; V gene: TRBV5-1; CDR3 protein: CASSLVAGGFSGELFF; CDR3 DNA: TGCGCCAGCAGCCTAGTTGCGGGAGGATTTTCGGGGGAGCTGTTTTTT
clone size: -; D gene: -; J gene: TRBJ2-7; V gene: TRBV18; CDR3 protein: CASSSQRANEQYF; CDR3 DNA: TGTGCCAGCTCATCTCAGAGGGCCAACGAGCAGTACTTC
clone size: -; D gene: -; J gene: TRBJ2-7; V gene: TRBV5-4; CDR3 protein: CASSPPASYEQYF; CDR3 DNA: TGTGCCAGCAGCCCTCCCGCCTCGTACGAGCAGTACTTC
clone size: -; D gene: -; J gene: TRBJ1-1; V gene: TRBV2; CDR3 protein: CASSINTRNTEAFF; CDR3 DNA: TGTGCCAGCAGTATAAACACAAGGAACACTGAAGCTTTCTTT
clone size: once; D gene: -; J gene: TRBJ2-5; V gene: TRBV7-9; CDR3 protein: CASSPLAFGIAQETQYF; CDR3 DNA: TGTGCCAGCAGCCCCCTAGCCTTCGGGATTGCGCAAGAGACCCAGTACTTC
clone size: -; D gene: -; J gene: TRBJ2-1; V gene: TRBV6-5; CDR3 protein: CASSYRGTHEQFF; CDR3 DNA: TGTGCCAGCAGTTACCGCGGGACCCATGAGCAGTTCTTC
clone size: -; D gene: -; J gene: TRBJ1-1; V gene: TRBV29-1; CDR3 protein: CSVDPRQNEAFF; CDR3 DNA: TGCAGCGTTGACCCCAGGCAGAATGAAGCTTTCTTT
clone size: -; D gene: TRBD2; J gene: TRBJ2-7; V gene: TRBV5-1; CDR3 protein: CASSLEAGDYEQYF; CDR3 DNA: TGCGCCAGCAGCTTGGAAGCGGGGGACTACGAGCAGTACTTC
clone size: -; D gene: TRBD1; J gene: TRBJ2-3; V gene: TRBV18; CDR3 protein: CASSAGQGTTQYF; CDR3 DNA: TGTGCCAGCTCAGCAGGACAGGGGACTACGCAGTATTTT
clone size: -; D gene: TRBD2; J gene: TRBJ2-4; V gene: TRBV2; CDR3 protein: CASTGLAGGAKNIQYF; CDR3 DNA: TGTGCCAGCACCGGACTAGCGGGAGGAGCCAAAAACATTCAGTACTTC
clone size: -; D gene: TRBD1; J gene: TRBJ1-2; V gene: TRBV28; CDR3 protein: CASSPRQGLTNGYTF; CDR3 DNA: TGTGCCAGCAGTCCACGACAGGGGCTGACGAATGGCTACACCTTC
clone size: -; D gene: TRBD1; J gene: TRBJ1-2; V gene: TRBV30; CDR3 protein: CAWTQGDRNYGYTF; CDR3 DNA: TGTGCCTGGACCCAAGGGGACAGAAACTATGGCTACACCTTC
clone size: -; D gene: TRBD2; J gene: TRBJ2-5; V gene: TRBV9; CDR3 protein: CASSGRAGGKETQYF; CDR3 DNA: TGTGCCAGCAGCGGTCGAGCGGGAGGTAAAGAGACCCAGTACTTC
clone size: -; D gene: TRBD2; J gene: TRBJ2-7; V gene: TRBV15; CDR3 protein: CATSRDRGSDEQYF; CDR3 DNA: TGTGCCACCAGCAGAGATCGCGGGAGCGACGAGCAGTACTTC
clone size: -; D gene: -; J gene: TRBJ1-1; V gene: TRBV5-6; CDR3 protein: CASSLDGQMNTEAFF; CDR3 DNA: TGTGCCAGCAGCTTGGATGGACAGATGAACACTGAAGCTTTCTTT
clone size: -; D gene: TRBD2; J gene: TRBJ2-3; V gene: TRBV6-5; CDR3 protein: CASSYRGRVGDTQYF; CDR3 DNA: TGTGCCAGCAGTTACCGGGGGAGGGTGGGGGATACGCAGTATTTT
clone size: -; D gene: -; J gene: TRBJ2-7; V gene: TRBV15; CDR3 protein: CATSRDRVSYEQYF; CDR3 DNA: TGTGCCACCAGCAGAGATCGGGTCTCCTACGAGCAGTACTTC
clone size: once; D gene: -; J gene: TRBJ1-1; V gene: TRBV5-1; CDR3 protein: CASSLWGGNTEAFF; CDR3 DNA: TGCGCCAGCAGCTTGTGGGGCGGGAACACTGAAGCTTTCTTT
clone size: -; D gene: -; J gene: TRBJ1-1; V gene: TRBV5-5; CDR3 protein: CASSLLIQLKTEAFF; CDR3 DNA: TGTGCCAGCAGCTTGCTTATACAGCTGAAAACTGAAGCTTTCTTT
clone size: -; D gene: -; J gene: TRBJ2-7; V gene: TRBV11-3; CDR3 protein: CASSPQGWGTYEQYF; CDR3 DNA: TGTGCCAGCAGCCCCCAGGGGTGGGGAACCTACGAGCAGTACTTC
clone size: -; D gene: -; J gene: TRBJ1-1; V gene: TRBV9; CDR3 protein: CASSAFQGMAEAFF; CDR3 DNA: TGTGCCAGCAGCGCTTTTCAGGGGATGGCTGAAGCTTTCTTT
clone size: -; D gene: -; J gene: TRBJ1-1; V gene: TRBV5-4; CDR3 protein: CASSPSRGGNTEAFF; CDR3 DNA: TGTGCCAGCAGCCCATCCAGGGGAGGAAACACTGAAGCTTTCTTT
clone size: -; D gene: -; J gene: TRBJ2-5; V gene: TRBV7-2; CDR3 protein: CASSLGTTGIQETQYF; CDR3 DNA: TGTGCCAGCAGCTTAGGGACGACAGGCATACAAGAGACCCAGTACTTC
clone size: -; D gene: TRBD1; J gene: TRBJ2-1; V gene: TRBV6-1; CDR3 protein: CASSGETGTGRNEQFF; CDR3 DNA: TGTGCCAGCAGTGGGGAGACCGGGACAGGGCGGAATGAGCAGTTCTTC
clone size: -; D gene: TRBD1; J gene: TRBJ1-1; V gene: TRBV5-1; CDR3 protein: CASNLVQGARTEAFF; CDR3 DNA: TGCGCCAGCAACTTGGTTCAGGGGGCGAGAACTGAAGCTTTCTTT
clone size: -; D gene: TRBD1; J gene: TRBJ2-1; V gene: TRBV18; CDR3 protein: CASSPQTGAGGEQFF; CDR3 DNA: TGTGCCAGCTCACCTCAGACAGGGGCAGGGGGTGAGCAGTTCTTC
clone size: -; D gene: -; J gene: TRBJ2-7; V gene: TRBV7-9; CDR3 protein: CASSRASGLYEQYF; CDR3 DNA: TGTGCCAGCAGCCGAGCCAGCGGCCTCTACGAGCAGTACTTC
clone size: -; D gene: -; J gene: TRBJ2-5; V gene: TRBV14; CDR3 protein: CASSQDAASLETQYF; CDR3 DNA: TGTGCCAGCAGCCAAGATGCCGCTAGTTTGGAGACCCAGTACTTC